These 18 T cell receptor beta chains were sequenced from one sample in a study of human T cells and chemical hapten exposure. The time point was: patch test 3, about 24 weeks after DPC sensitization. Treatment meaning: therapeutic diphenylcyclopropenone sensitization with weekly scalp DPC. TCRdb fed the RACE reads into MiXCR, producing one record per CDR3 protein. The table records 150,000 to 200,000 distinct CDR3 sequences, approximately 30% of them present only once. The input for sequencing was whole blood, taken in connection with sensitization to the hapten diphenylcyclopropenone (DPC). Receptors were obtained from a woman aged 18-35 years with alopecia areata. Some clones in this sample may be carry-over from other donors' samples.

This clonotype has just a few counts. The chain couples TRBV7-2 to TRBJ2-3; 11 bases agree with TRBD2. From germline, CDR1 is SGHTA and CDR2 FQGNSA. The CDR3 is 18 residues long. V shed 6 bases, J shed 1 base, and the junction held 12 bases outside the gene matches. The CDR3 spells CASSLGSLAGGRTDTQYF. The CDR3 DNA reads TGTGCCAGCAGTCTAGGGTCCCTAGCGGGGGGCCGCACAGATACGCAGTATTTT.

The chain recombines TRBV9 with TRBJ1-1; no definite D call. Trimming cost V 4 bases and J 6 bases, with 13 bases left between them. The length of the CDR3 is 13 residues. In germline, CDR1 is SGDLS, CDR2 YYNGEE. CDR3 DNA sequence: TGTGCCAGCAGCCCCCGAACAGCTTCTGAAGCTTTCTTT. It encodes CASSPRTASEAFF.

This chain joins TRBV7-6 and TRBJ1-1; D may be TRBD1 (6 bases). The CDR3 has 15 residues. The germline CDR1 and CDR2 sequences are SGHVS and FNYEAQ. Trimming took 5 bases from V and 0 from J, leaving 13 bases between them. CDR3 region: CASSPGQFMNTEAFF. CDR3 DNA sequence: TGTGCCAGCAGCCCAGGACAGTTTATGAACACTGAAGCTTTCTTT. The full variable domain, with the rest looked up from reference TRBV7-6 and TRBJ1-1, is GAGVSQSPRYKVTKRGQDVALRCDPISGHVSLYWYRQALGQGPEFLTYFNYEAQQDKSGLPNDRFSAERPEGSISTLTIQRTEQRDSAMYRCASSPGQFMNTEAFFGQGTRLTVV.

The genes are TRBV7-7 and TRBJ2-5, with a weak D call TRBD1 (7 bases). In germline, CDR1 is SSHAT, CDR2 FNYEAQ (reference sequence). V was pared by 1 base and J by 3 bases, with 9 bases between. The CDR3 has 14 residues. CDR3: CASSLGRGEETQYF. CDR3 in DNA: TGTGCCAGCAGCTTAGGCAGGGGGGAAGAGACCCAGTACTTC.

The chain couples TRBV5-1 to TRBJ2-1; tentatively, D is TRBD2 (6 bases). Per germline, CDR1 SGHRS and CDR2 YFSETQ. The CDR3 runs to 16 residues. With 4 bases removed from V and 0 bases from J, the gap between germline ends came to 14 bases. The DNA for the CDR3 is TGCGCCAGCAGCCCGGGGACTCACGACTCCTACAATGAGCAGTTCTTC. Residues: CASSPGTHDSYNEQFF.

The table lists this clonotype with many counts. The chain carries TRBV3-1 and TRBJ2-3; 9 bases line up with TRBD2. This CDR3 spans 14 amino acids. Germline-derived CDR1 and CDR2 are LGHDT and YNNKEL (reference sequence). Germline trimming cut 4 bases from V and 6 bases from J; bases unmatched to any gene: 5. The DNA of the CDR3 is TGTGCCAGCAGCCGCGGGGGGGCCGGGGATACGCAGTATTTT. This sequence encodes CASSRGGAGDTQYF.

The J gene is TRBJ2-2, the V gene TRBV6-2 or TRBV6-3; tentatively, D is TRBD1 or TRBD2 (5 bases each). V lost 9 bases and J 4 bases, leaving 15 bases between the germline ends. The CDR3 contains 14 residues. Germline V CDR1 and CDR2: MNHEY, SVGEGT. CDR3 residues: CASWTGTGTGELFF. The DNA for the CDR3 is TGTGCCAGTTGGACCGGGACGGGCACCGGGGAGCTGTTTTTT.

This clonotype was observed a few times. V gene TRBV6-2 or TRBV6-3 combines with J gene TRBJ1-1; D unresolved. Trimming left V 2 bases short and J 4 bases short, with 5 bases between. Germline CDR1 and CDR2: MNHEY and SVGEGT. The CDR3 runs 12 residues. CDR3: CASSYGVTEAFF. Here the CDR3 DNA reads TGTGCCAGCAGTTACGGCGTCACTGAAGCTTTCTTT.

The gene calls are TRBV2 and TRBJ2-1, with TRBD2 as a possible D gene (5 bases). Germline lookup yields CDR1 SNHLY and CDR2 FYNNEI. This CDR3 comprises 14 residues. Deletions cut 1 base from V and 9 bases from J, with 13 bases between. CDR3 nucleotides: TGTGCCAGCAGTGAAGGAGGGCTACCGGGTGAGCAGTTCTTC. Translating gives CASSEGGLPGEQFF.

The chain employs TRBV5-1 and TRBJ2-5, with 12 bases lining up with TRBD2. CDR3 length equals 15 residues. Germline CDR1 is SGHRS and CDR2 is YFSETQ. J was trimmed by 3 bases and V by 2 bases; bases with no gene match: 2. The CDR3 DNA follows: TGCGCCAGCAGCTTTGCTAGCGGGGGGGAAGAGACCCAGTACTTC. Amino acid sequence: CASSFASGGEETQYF. Filled out from reference TRBV5-1 and TRBJ2-5, the complete variable domain reads KAGVTQTPRYLIKTRGQQVTLSCSPISGHRSVSWYQQTPGQGLQFLFEYFSETQRNKGNFPGRFSGRQFSNSRSEMNVSTLELGDSALYLCASSFASGGEETQYFGPGTRLLVL.

This chain connects TRBV2 to TRBJ1-2; D is unclear. This CDR3 is 15 amino acids long. V lost 7 bases, J lost 7 bases, and 22 bases lay in between. CDR1 is SNHLY and CDR2 is FYNNEI in the germline V gene. Written as DNA, the CDR3 is TGTGCCAGCACTCAAGGAACGAGGTCCAGACGTGGCTACACCTTC. Residues: CASTQGTRSRRGYTF.

This chain connects TRBV12-3 or TRBV12-4 to TRBJ2-2; tentatively, D is TRBD1 (6 bases). Trimming removed 7 bases from V and 3 bases from J, with 18 bases in between. CDR3 size: 16 residues. In DNA form, the CDR3 reads TGTGCCAGCAAGATACTTCAGACAGGAGACACCGGGGAGCTGTTTTTT. This sequence encodes CASKILQTGDTGELFF.

A few counts support this clonotype. This rearrangement joins TRBV12-3 or TRBV12-4 to TRBJ2-7; a possible D gene is TRBD1 (5 bases). CDR3 length equals 13 residues. The ends were cut back, 5 bases at V and 5 bases at J, with 13 bases in the middle. The CDR3 DNA sequence: TGTGCCAGCAGTCCCCACGGCAGGGACGAGCAGTACTTC. Translation gives CASSPHGRDEQYF.

Comment on this clonotype: This may be a read error, as it is one base from a much larger clone. V usage is TRBV2 and J usage is TRBJ2-3, with 7 bases fitting TRBD2. With V trimmed by 3 bases and J by 0 bases, 3 bases remained unmatched. This CDR3 is built from 15 residues. Germline V gene data show CDR1 as SNHLY and CDR2 as FYNNEI. The CDR3 nucleotides are TGTGCCAGCAGTGAGACTAGCCTAAGCACAGATACGCAGTATTTT. Protein product: CASSETSLSTDTQYF.

This clonotype turned up a few times. The V and J genes are TRBV27 and TRBJ2-7; TRBD2 matches 14 bases. The CDR3 loop spans 16 amino acids. Germline assignment: CDR1 MNHEY and CDR2 SMNVEV (reference sequence). Trimming cost V 5 bases and J 3 bases; bases outside gene matches: 6. The CDR3: CASSIGTSGRFYEQYF. The CDR3 DNA follows: TGTGCCAGCAGTATCGGGACTAGCGGGAGATTCTACGAGCAGTACTTC.

This clonotype occurred many times. The chain links TRBV4-3 to TRBJ2-3; D is undetermined. V gave up 2 bases and J gave up 6 bases, with 3 bases separating them. Germline CDR1 LGHNA, CDR2 YSLEER. The CDR3 has 11 residues. The CDR3 reads CASSQSDTQYF. CDR3 DNA sequence: TGCGCCAGCAGCCAAAGCGATACGCAGTATTTT.

The V and J genes are TRBV29-1 and TRBJ1-2; the D gene is possibly TRBD1 (5 bases). Per the germline V gene, CDR1 is SQVTM and CDR2 is ANQGSEA. This CDR3 contains 13 residues. V lost 7 bases and J 4 bases, leaving 16 bases between the germline ends. The CDR3 sequence is CSGWDGPLYGYTF. The CDR3 bases are TGCAGCGGTTGGGACGGACCGCTCTATGGCTACACCTTC.

V usage is TRBV7-9 and J usage is TRBJ1-2; perhaps TRBD1 as D (6 bases). V shed 6 bases and J shed 3 bases, with 17 bases lying between them. Germline V lookup: CDR1 SEHNR, CDR2 FQNEAQ (reference sequence). CDR3 size: 15 residues. The CDR3 DNA reads TGTGCCAGCAGGGAAGGTGCAGGGGTGGACTATGGCTACACCTTC. Amino acid sequence: CASREGAGVDYGYTF.